These 19 T cell receptor beta chains were sequenced from one sample in a study of technical replicates of blood from four donors. The data were produced by immunoSEQ multiplex PCR, yet TCRdb's version contains in-frame clones alone and is incomplete. The data contain roughly 70,000 clones, about 94% of them seen just once; the ten biggest clones take up 0.3% to 0.5%. Sample: T cells isolated from PBMCs. The source is a human donor in good health.

The rearrangement links TRBV4-2 to TRBJ2-7; 8 bases agree with TRBD2. CDR3 size: 15 residues. Trimming removed 1 base from V and 3 bases from J; junction bases left unmatched: 5. CDR1 LGHNA and CDR2 YNFKEQ come from the germline V gene. CDR3 sequence reads: CASSQGLAGIYEQYF. The CDR3 DNA sequence: TGTGCCAGCAGCCAAGGGCTAGCGGGTATCTACGAGCAGTACTTC.

This chain links TRBV2 with TRBJ1-5, with 8 bases aligning to TRBD1. V trimming: 5 bases; J trimming: 2 bases; junction bases outside the gene matches: 5. The germline CDR1 and CDR2 sequences are SNHLY and FYNNEI. This CDR3 is built from 15 residues. CDR3: CASSLDRGGNQPQHF. As DNA, the CDR3 is TGTGCCAGCAGTCTTGACAGGGGAGGCAATCAGCCCCAGCATTTT.

The chain is built from TRBV5-8 and TRBJ1-5, with 8 bases that match TRBD1. After removal of 2 bases from V and 5 bases from J, the junction contained 6 bases not matched to a gene. CDR3 length: 15 residues. CDR1 is SGHTS, CDR2 YDEGEE, per germline. CDR3 in amino acids: CASSFRGLGDQPQHF. DNA of the CDR3: TGTGCCAGCAGCTTCAGGGGGCTTGGCGATCAGCCCCAGCATTTT.

This rearrangement joins TRBV12-5 to TRBJ2-7; the match to TRBD1 covers 12 bases. Germline assignment: CDR1 LGHNT and CDR2 FRNRAP. The length of the CDR3 is 16 residues. V trimming: 5 bases; J trimming: 4 bases; junction bases outside the gene matches: 9. DNA of the CDR3: TGTGCTAGTGGTCCCGCGGGACAGGGGGCCTTATACGAGCAGTACTTC. Its protein is CASGPAGQGALYEQYF.

The genes are TRBV4-1 and TRBJ1-2; D may be TRBD1 (6 bases). CDR1 MGHRA and CDR2 YSYEKL come from the germline V gene. Trimming removed 3 bases at V and 3 bases at J, with 17 bases between. CDR3 length: 16 residues. The DNA of the CDR3 is TGCGCCAGCAGCCACCCTTTGACAGGTTTGGACTATGGCTACACCTTC. It yields the protein CASSHPLTGLDYGYTF.

This chain links TRBV29-1 with TRBJ2-1; D perhaps matches TRBD1 (5 bases). The CDR3 sequence is 13 residues long. Germline CDR1 SQVTM, CDR2 ANQGSEA. V was pared by 6 bases and J by 4 bases, with 13 bases between. The CDR3 spells CSVDSGIYNEQFF. For the CDR3, the DNA is TGCAGCGTAGACTCAGGGATTTACAATGAGCAGTTCTTC.

The V and J genes are TRBV25-1 and TRBJ2-7; D possibly corresponds to TRBD2 (5 bases). Trimming removed 8 bases from V and 6 bases from J, with 17 bases in between. CDR3 length equals 13 residues. Looked up from germline, CDR1 is MGHDK and CDR2 is SYGVNS. The CDR3 spells CASGSSPGIEQYF. CDR3 bases: TGTGCCAGCGGCTCTAGCCCTGGTATCGAGCAGTACTTC.

This chain links TRBV28 with TRBJ1-1; TRBD1 agrees at 8 bases. The germline CDR1 and CDR2 sequences are MDHEN and SYDVKM. Trimming removed 3 bases from V and 8 bases from J; junction bases left unmatched: 5. The CDR3 has 13 residues. DNA for the CDR3: TGTGCCAGCAGTTTGGGAGGACAGGGCGAAGCTTTCTTT. This codes for CASSLGGQGEAFF.

This clone was detected a few times. The rearrangement joins TRBV6-5 to TRBJ2-1; D unresolved. CDR1 MNHEY and CDR2 SVGAGI come from the germline V gene. V lost 2 bases to trimming and J lost 6 bases, with 14 bases between them. The CDR3 length is 15 residues. The CDR3 region is CASSYARSVLNEQFF. The DNA for the CDR3 is TGTGCCAGCAGTTACGCGCGATCGGTTCTCAATGAGCAGTTCTTC.

This chain uses TRBV27 with TRBJ1-2, with TRBD1 matching over 7 bases. Trimming removed 2 bases from V and 4 bases from J; junction bases left unmatched: 4. CDR3 length equals 14 residues. The germline V gene encodes CDR1 MNHEY and CDR2 SMNVEV (reference sequence). The CDR3 DNA reads TGTGCCAGCAGTTTAACGGGACAGCTCTATGGCTACACCTTC. It specifies CASSLTGQLYGYTF.

The chain couples TRBV10-3 to TRBJ1-5; 7 bases match TRBD1. Trimming removed 6 bases from V and 4 bases from J; junction bases left unmatched: 6. The V gene's germline CDR1 is ENHRY and CDR2 SYGVKD. CDR3 size: 14 residues. CDR3 nucleotides: TGTGCCATCAGCGACAGGGAGGCGAATCAGCCCCAGCATTTT. This gives the protein CAISDREANQPQHF.

This chain links TRBV3-1 (or the pseudogene TRBV3-2) with TRBJ2-1; D is unclear. The V end was cut by 8 bases, the J end by 8 bases, with 4 bases between. Germline CDR1 and CDR2: LGHDT and YNNKEL (reference sequence). The CDR3 is 9 residues long. The CDR3 region has the DNA TGTGCCAGCGGAGATGAGCAGTTCTTC. As protein: CASGDEQFF.

Worth noting for this clone: Other DNA sequences in the same sample also yield this CDR3. The V gene is TRBV30, the J gene TRBJ2-7, with 7 bases lining up with TRBD2. The CDR3 loop spans 13 amino acids. V lost 1 base to trimming and J lost 2 bases; unmatched junction nucleotides: 2. Germline V gene lookup returns CDR1 GTSNPN and CDR2 SVGIG (reference sequence). The CDR3 sequence: CAWSGGRAYEQYF. DNA of the CDR3: TGTGCCTGGAGTGGAGGGAGGGCCTACGAGCAGTACTTC.

The chain combines TRBV4-3 with TRBJ1-4; D is perhaps TRBD1 (5 bases). V was pared by 0 bases and J by 7 bases, with 12 bases between. The CDR3 consists of 15 residues. Germline-derived CDR1 and CDR2 are LGHNA and YSLEER. The CDR3 loop is CASSQEHGRGEKLFF. For the CDR3, the DNA is TGCGCCAGCAGCCAAGAACACGGGAGGGGTGAAAAACTGTTTTTT.

The chain is built from TRBV27 and TRBJ2-5; 7 bases match TRBD1. CDR3 length: 15 amino acids. Germline V gene lookup returns CDR1 MNHEY and CDR2 SMNVEV (reference sequence). The J segment lost 4 bases and the V segment lost 3 bases, leaving 8 bases of the junction unmatched. This CDR3 is CASSLVGTAIETQYF. CDR3 coding DNA: TGTGCCAGCAGTTTGGTGGGGACAGCAATAGAGACCCAGTACTTC.

V is TRBV19 and J is TRBJ1-2; 9 bases align to TRBD1. CDR1 and CDR2 from the germline V gene are LNHDA and SQIVND (reference sequence). Germline trimming cut 4 bases from V and 4 bases from J; bases unmatched to any gene: 4. The CDR3 spans 14 residues. The CDR3 coding sequence is TGTGCCAGTAGTACCACGACAGGGGGCTATGGCTACACCTTC. It yields the protein CASSTTTGGYGYTF. Full variable domain (rest looked up from reference TRBV19 and TRBJ1-2): DGGITQSPKYLFRKEGQNVTLSCEQNLNHDAMYWYRQDPGQGLRLIYYSQIVNDFQKGDIAEGYSVSREKKESFPLTVTSAQKNPTAFYLCASSTTTGGYGYTFGSGTRLTVV.

The genes are TRBV7-2 and TRBJ2-7; 12 bases fit TRBD2. Per germline, CDR1 SGHTA and CDR2 FQGNSA. Trimming removed 5 bases from V and 3 bases from J; junction bases left unmatched: 5. This CDR3 spans 15 amino acids. DNA of the CDR3: TGTGCCAGCAGCCCTGGACTAGCGGGAAGCTACGAGCAGTACTTC. Its protein product is CASSPGLAGSYEQYF.

The V call is TRBV4-3, the J call TRBJ1-2; D gene uncertain. V was shortened by 0 bases and J by 3 bases, with 11 bases between the two germline ends. Germline-derived CDR1 and CDR2 are LGHNA and YSLEER. This CDR3 is 15 amino acids long. CDR3 nucleotides: TGCGCCAGCAGCCAAGATGGGAGGAATCACTATGGCTACACCTTC. It specifies CASSQDGRNHYGYTF.

This chain joins TRBV28 and TRBJ2-3; D is possibly TRBD1 (6 bases). Trimming removed 5 bases at V and 11 bases at J, with 23 bases between. CDR1 and CDR2 (germline): MDHEN, SYDVKM. The CDR3 consists of 15 residues. For the CDR3, the DNA is TGTGCCAGCAGTGGACAGTTTAATAGGGGATGGTTGCAGTATTTT. Amino acid sequence: CASSGQFNRGWLQYF.